Sequencing of this T cell receptor beta chain was carried out in a study of regulatory T cells in long-lasting Graves disease. Study details: Over-5-year antithyroid drug use with positive TSH receptor antibodies defined persistent Graves' disease in the study.

As for time point: persistent/refractory GD, antithyroid drugs over 5 years with positive TRAb. The TCR library was made from RNA that had been extracted from PBMCs in TRIzol. The collection involved drawing around 10 milliliters of peripheral blood into EDTA tubes. Of note for this clonotype: Its specificity is not known.

Study-wide findings and caveats: Among samples with persistent disease, TRBV28, TRBJ1-2 and TRBJ2-5 were favored.

Arm-PCR of CDR3 regions and iRepertoire HTBI primers were used to build TCR beta libraries. TCRdb processed the multiplex PCR reads anew with MiXCR; each CDR3 protein has one entry. The data contain about 460,000 distinct CDR3 sequences, 20% to 25% of them singletons. V was shortened by 2 bases and J by 4 bases, with 18 bases between the two germline ends. Looked up from germline, CDR1 is MDHEN and CDR2 is SYDVKM. The CDR3 runs to 17 residues. The sequence was collected from a female donor with Graves disease. This chain links TRBV28 with TRBJ1-5; D remains unclear. Material: peripheral blood mononuclear cells (PBMCs), obtained when the disease was refractory, from a patient treated with antithyroid drugs. The CDR3 DNA is TGTGCCAGCAGTTTAGACCTGGAGGGCCAGGCAAATCAGCCCCAGCATTTT. This gives the protein CASSLDLEGQANQPQHF.